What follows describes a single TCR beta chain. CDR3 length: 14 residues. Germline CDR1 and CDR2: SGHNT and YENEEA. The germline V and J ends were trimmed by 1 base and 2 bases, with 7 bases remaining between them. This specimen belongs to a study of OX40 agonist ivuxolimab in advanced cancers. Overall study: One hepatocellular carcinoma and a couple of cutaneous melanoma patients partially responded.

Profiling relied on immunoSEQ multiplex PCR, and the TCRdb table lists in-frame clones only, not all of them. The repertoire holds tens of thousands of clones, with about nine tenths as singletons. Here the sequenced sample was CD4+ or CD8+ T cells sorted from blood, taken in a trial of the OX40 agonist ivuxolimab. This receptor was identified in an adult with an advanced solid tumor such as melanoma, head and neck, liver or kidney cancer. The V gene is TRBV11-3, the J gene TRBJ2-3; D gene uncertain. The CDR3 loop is CASSLAAATDTQYF. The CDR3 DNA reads TGTGCCAGCAGCTTAGCGGCAGCCACAGATACGCAGTATTTT.